These 19 T cell receptor beta chains came from one sample sequenced in a study of blood T cell repertoires in COVID-19 (dated by TCRdb to the early 2020s). Receptors were amplified or captured by the immunoSEQ multiplex PCR assay. Held by TCRdb, this immuneACCESS table contains in-frame sequences only and omits some clones. Under half of the omission traces to an unresolved V gene where checked; the cause of the rest is unknown. For this sample there are some 230,000 clones; 86% appear just once. The top ten hold roughly a tenth of the sample. Sample: peripheral blood. These TCRs come from a woman in her forties or fifties with COVID-19, enrolled during active disease.

The chain employs TRBV7-8 and TRBJ1-2, with 9 bases matching TRBD1. CDR1 is SGHVS, CDR2 FQNEAQ, per germline. The CDR3 is made up of 15 amino acids. The trim removed 6 bases at V and 6 bases at J, leaving 11 bases unmatched. CDR3 coding DNA: TGTGCCAGCAGTCCCCTCAGGACAGGGGCGAATGGCTACACCTTC. This translates into CASSPLRTGANGYTF.

The V call is TRBV19, the J call TRBJ1-5, with D possibly TRBD1 on 6 matching bases. The germline V gene encodes CDR1 LNHDA and CDR2 SQIVND (reference sequence). The ends were cut back, 7 bases at V and 3 bases at J, with 13 bases in the middle. The CDR3 extends over 14 amino acids. Here the CDR3 reads CASKGGPINQPQHF. The DNA of the CDR3 is TGTGCCAGTAAAGGGGGACCGATCAATCAGCCCCAGCATTTT.

A single count supports this clone. The chain employs TRBV10-2 and TRBJ1-4; TRBD1 matches at 8 bases. The CDR3 consists of 12 residues. Germline V lookup: CDR1 WSHSY, CDR2 SAAADI. The V and J ends lost 6 bases and 15 bases, in that order; junction bases with no gene match: 9. The CDR3 loop is CASREGQGKMFF. The CDR3 DNA follows: TGCGCCAGCAGAGAAGGACAGGGAAAGATGTTTTTT.

The chain combines TRBV5-5 with TRBJ1-1, with D unresolved. The germline gives CDR1 SGHKS, CDR2 YYEKEE (reference sequence). Deletions cut 0 bases from V and 4 bases from J, with 7 bases between. CDR3 length equals 13 residues. CDR3 sequence reads: CASSLGASTEAFF. The CDR3 bases are TGTGCCAGCAGCTTGGGGGCAAGCACTGAAGCTTTCTTT.

The CDR3 here is CASRWPGRDTQYF. For the CDR3, the DNA is TGTGCCAGCAGATGGCCTGGCCGAGATACGCAGTATTTT. This rearrangement joins TRBV5-8 to TRBJ2-3, with no clear D. CDR1 is SGHTS and CDR2 is YDEGEE in the germline V gene. The V and J ends lost 5 bases and 5 bases respectively, with 12 bases between them. This CDR3 is 13 amino acids long.

J is TRBJ1-3 and V is TRBV30; D perhaps matches TRBD1 (5 bases). Germline values: CDR1 GTSNPN, CDR2 SVGIG (reference sequence). Trimming left V 3 bases short and J 1 base short, with 10 bases between. The CDR3 is 14 residues long. CDR3 sequence reads: CAWRVAGSGNTIYF. CDR3 nucleotide sequence: TGTGCCTGGAGGGTTGCAGGGTCTGGAAACACCATATATTTT.

The CDR3 protein is CASSFVRDTGRNEQFF. In DNA, the CDR3 is TGTGCCAGCAGCTTCGTCCGGGACACGGGTAGAAATGAGCAGTTCTTC. This chain links TRBV5-4 with TRBJ2-1; perhaps TRBD1 as D (6 bases). This CDR3 has 16 amino acids. Between the trimmed V and J ends, which lost 2 bases and 7 bases, there was a span of 19 bases. From germline, CDR1 is SGHNT and CDR2 YYREEE (reference sequence).

The rearrangement uses TRBV6-4 and TRBJ2-2; the match to TRBD2 covers 7 bases. Germline assignment: CDR1 MRHNA and CDR2 SNTAGT. The CDR3 loop spans 16 amino acids. The junction had 6 bases not matched to a gene; V was cut back by 4 bases and J by 1 base. DNA for the CDR3: TGTGCCAGCAGTGTTAAAAGCGGGGTGAACACCGGGGAGCTGTTTTTT. It codes for CASSVKSGVNTGELFF.

This chain links TRBV30 with TRBJ1-6; D is uncertain. CDR1 is GTSNPN, CDR2 SVGIG, per germline (reference sequence). The CDR3 is 19 residues long. V dropped 0 bases and J dropped 0 bases, with 18 bases sitting between them. The CDR3 protein is CAWSVYLPGPSSYNSPLHF. The DNA for the CDR3 is TGTGCCTGGAGTGTATATTTACCAGGCCCGAGCTCCTATAATTCACCCCTCCACTTT.

V and J are TRBV24-1 and TRBJ2-2; perhaps TRBD2 as D (5 bases). The CDR3 contains 11 residues. V was clipped by 9 bases and J by 7 bases, with 8 bases between them. Germline V lookup: CDR1 KGHDR, CDR2 SFDVKD. The CDR3, as DNA: TGTGCCACCGGGGAGAGCGGGGAGCTGTTTTTT. This translates into CATGESGELFF.

This clone showed up just once. V gene TRBV4-1 combines with J gene TRBJ2-2; D uncertain. Per germline, CDR1 MGHRA and CDR2 YSYEKL. This CDR3 comprises 14 residues. V lost 1 base, J lost 7 bases, and 10 bases lay in between. The CDR3 DNA reads TGCGCCAGCAGCCAAGCAAACGCCGGCGGGGAGCTGTTTTTT. This translates into CASSQANAGGELFF.

The chain has TRBV7-2 and TRBJ1-4; 8 nucleotides align to TRBD1. CDR1 SGHTA and CDR2 FQGNSA come from the germline V gene. Unmatched junction bases numbered 4, after V lost 2 bases and J lost 5 bases. CDR3 length: 15 amino acids. This CDR3 reads CASSLQGAGNEKLFF. The CDR3 DNA follows: TGTGCCAGCAGCTTACAGGGGGCGGGGAATGAAAAACTGTTTTTT.

The CDR3 reads CATSDATAPGNEQFF. The CDR3 bases are TGTGCCACCAGTGATGCGACAGCCCCAGGGAATGAGCAGTTCTTC. The chain couples TRBV24-1 to TRBJ2-1, with D tentatively TRBD1 (5 bases). The CDR3 has 15 residues. Germline assignment: CDR1 KGHDR and CDR2 SFDVKD. The V gene lost 3 bases and the J gene lost 7 bases, with 15 bases spanning the gap.

This chain links TRBV13 with TRBJ2-7; D is possibly TRBD2 (6 bases). Germline lookup yields CDR1 PRHDT and CDR2 FYEKMQ (reference sequence). V was clipped by 7 bases and J by 6 bases, with 16 bases between them. The CDR3 is made up of 13 amino acids. The CDR3 loop is CASMEGFYGEQYF. CDR3 bases: TGTGCCAGCATGGAGGGGTTCTATGGCGAGCAGTACTTC. The variable domain in full, with the rest retrieved from reference TRBV13 and TRBJ2-7, is AAGVIQSPRHLIKEKRETATLKCYPIPRHDTVYWYQQGPGQDPQFLISFYEKMQSDKGSIPDRFSAQQFSDYHSELNMSSLELGDSALYFCASMEGFYGEQYFGPGTRLTVT.

V and J are TRBV4-3 and TRBJ1-1, with D possibly matching TRBD1 (5 bases). The length of the CDR3 is 14 residues. Trimming shortened V by 0 bases and J by 6 bases, and 11 bases separated the two germline ends. CDR1 is LGHNA, CDR2 YSLEER, per germline. The CDR3 nucleotides read TGCGCCAGCAGCCAAGAATCTCGGGGGGCTGAAGCTTTCTTT. It codes for CASSQESRGAEAFF.

The V and J genes are TRBV19 and TRBJ1-1, with 9 nucleotides matching TRBD1. V gave up 5 bases and J gave up 3 bases; unmatched junction bases: 4. The CDR3 runs 14 residues. From germline, CDR1 is LNHDA and CDR2 SQIVND (reference sequence). CDR3 nucleotides: TGTGCCAGTAGTGCTACAGGGGGCGACACTGAAGCTTTCTTT. Translated: CASSATGGDTEAFF.

In this sample, this clone turned up once. J is TRBJ1-2 and V is TRBV7-2; the match to TRBD1 covers 12 bases. Per the germline V gene, CDR1 is SGHTA and CDR2 is FQGNSA. V lost 5 bases, J lost 8 bases, and 12 bases stayed unmatched. This CDR3 region has 16 residues. The CDR3 loop reads CASSPQGTGGMGGYTF. CDR3 nucleotide sequence: TGTGCCAGCAGCCCCCAGGGGACAGGGGGCATGGGGGGCTACACCTTC.

This clone was seen a few times. The chain joins TRBV10-2 to TRBJ2-7; 11 bases map to TRBD2. V shed 5 bases and J 3 bases; nucleotides not matched to a gene: 9. This CDR3 has 16 amino acids. From germline, CDR1 is WSHSY and CDR2 SAAADI. As DNA, the CDR3 is TGCGCCAGCAGTACGCTCCCCGGGACTAGCGGCTACGAGCAGTACTTC. Translating it yields CASSTLPGTSGYEQYF.

This clone appeared a single time. The V gene is TRBV28, the J gene TRBJ1-6; D gene uncertain. Germline lookup yields CDR1 MDHEN and CDR2 SYDVKM. The CDR3 sequence is 14 residues long. V gave up 3 bases and J gave up 7 bases, with 10 bases separating them. The CDR3 DNA is TGTGCCAGCAGTTTTGGAGGGAGCAATTCACCCCTCCACTTT. Translated, it gives CASSFGGSNSPLHF.